This T cell receptor (beta chain) was found in a study of T cell responses to AZD1222 COVID-19 vaccine. Findings and caveats of the study: Among AZD1222 vaccinees, only six or seven were seropositive at baseline. Variant regions that are unmutated are reportedly the target of nearly half of spike-specific TCRs. Receipt of two AZD1222 doses was followed by a rise in Spike-specific TCR breadth and depth.

On this clone: Its antigen is unidentified.

The CDR3 runs 14 residues. Germline assignment: CDR1 LGHDT and CDR2 YNNKEL (reference sequence). Losses at the gene ends were 4 bases for V and 12 bases for J; bases not matched to a gene: 9. The protocol was immunoSEQ multiplex PCR, while the TCRdb copy is restricted to in-frame clones and leaves out a portion. The sample lists 200,000 or so clones, approximately 92% occurring once. The chain links TRBV3-1 (or the pseudogene TRBV3-2) to TRBJ1-2; TRBD1 matches 12 bases. This TCR was sampled from an adult in good health. Sample: peripheral blood, taken on day 0 of AZD1222 vaccination. Written as DNA, the CDR3 is TGTGCCAGCAGCCGCCGGGACAGGGGGCGTCTTGACACCTTC. Amino acid sequence: CASSRRDRGRLDTF.